Sequencing of this T cell receptor (beta chain) was carried out in a study of shared clonotypes between healthy human individuals. The study, taken as a whole, reports: A handful of donors held approximately 4.5% of naive CD4 clonotypes in common.

The junction had 8 bases not matched to a gene; V was cut back by 7 bases and J by 9 bases. CDR3 length equals 13 residues. The germline V gene has CDR1 LNHDA and CDR2 SQIVND (reference sequence). Remarks on this clone: Its antigen is currently unknown.

Measured with immunoSEQ multiplex PCR; TCRdb has only the in-frame clones, and not every one. The table lists fewer than 200,000 clones, about 66% of them singletons. Sequenced: memory CD4+ T cells sorted from blood. Regarding subset: CD45RA-negative fraction. The V and J genes are TRBV19 and TRBJ2-1, with 8 bases aligning to TRBD2. This receptor was identified in a young man in good health. CDR3 DNA sequence: TGTGCCAGTAAAGTCCGAGCGGGAGTTGAGCAGTTCTTC. It yields the protein CASKVRAGVEQFF.